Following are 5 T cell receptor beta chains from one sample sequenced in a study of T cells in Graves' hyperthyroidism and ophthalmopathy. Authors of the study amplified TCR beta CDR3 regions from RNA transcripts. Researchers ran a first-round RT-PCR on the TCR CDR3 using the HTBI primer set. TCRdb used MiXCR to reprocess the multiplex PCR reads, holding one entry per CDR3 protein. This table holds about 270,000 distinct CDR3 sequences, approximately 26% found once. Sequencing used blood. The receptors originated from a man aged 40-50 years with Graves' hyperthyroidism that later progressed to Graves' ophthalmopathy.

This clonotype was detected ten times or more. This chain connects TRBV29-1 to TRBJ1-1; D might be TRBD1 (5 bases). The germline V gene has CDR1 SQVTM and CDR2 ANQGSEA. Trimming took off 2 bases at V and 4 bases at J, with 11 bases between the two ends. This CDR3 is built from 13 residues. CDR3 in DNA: TGCAGCGTTGAAATGGGGGGGGGCACTGAAGCTTTCTTT. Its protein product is CSVEMGGGTEAFF.

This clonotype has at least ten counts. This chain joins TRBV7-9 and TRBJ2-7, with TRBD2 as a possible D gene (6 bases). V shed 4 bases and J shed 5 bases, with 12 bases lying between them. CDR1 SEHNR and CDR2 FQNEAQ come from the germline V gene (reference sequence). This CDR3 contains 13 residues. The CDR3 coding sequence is TGTGCCAGCAGCTACCCGGGAGACCACGAGCAGTACTTC. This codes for CASSYPGDHEQYF.

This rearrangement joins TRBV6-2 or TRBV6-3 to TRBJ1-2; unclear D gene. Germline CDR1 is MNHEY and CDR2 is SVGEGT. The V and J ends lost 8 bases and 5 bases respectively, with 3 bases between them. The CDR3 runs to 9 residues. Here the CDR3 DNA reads TGTGCCAGCTTGTATGGCTACACCTTC. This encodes CASLYGYTF.

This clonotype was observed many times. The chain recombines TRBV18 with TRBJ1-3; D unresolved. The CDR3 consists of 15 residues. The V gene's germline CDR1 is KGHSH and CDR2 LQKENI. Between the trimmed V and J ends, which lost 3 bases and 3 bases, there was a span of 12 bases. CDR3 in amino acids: CASSPRPSFGNTIYF. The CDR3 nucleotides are TGTGCCAGCTCACCCCGACCAAGCTTTGGAAACACCATATATTTT.

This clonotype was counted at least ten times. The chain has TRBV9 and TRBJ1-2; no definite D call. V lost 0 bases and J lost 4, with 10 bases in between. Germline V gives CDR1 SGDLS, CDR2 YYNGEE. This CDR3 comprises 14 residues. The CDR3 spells CASSVETELYGYTF. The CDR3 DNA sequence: TGTGCCAGCAGCGTAGAGACGGAACTCTATGGCTACACCTTC.